This T cell receptor (beta chain) was obtained from a study of T cells expressing NK-cell markers (dated by TCRdb to 2019 to 2021). A note on the overall study: In sorted CD3+CD56+NKG2C+, CD3+CD56+NKG2C- and CD3+CD56-NKG2C+ T-cell subsets from several donors, TCR beta-chain repertoires were profiled. The eight sequenced donors were randomly selected healthy volunteers, three men and five women. Seven of the eight sequenced donors were HCMV-seropositive and one was HCMV-seronegative. The libraries were sequenced on Illumina HiSeq 2000/2500, MiSeq or NextSeq, producing 2 x 150 bp reads. The study at large found these results: For several donors, the dominant CD3+CD56+NKG2C+ clonotypes were among the top 10 CD8+ clonotypes and accounted for about 1.0-7.5% of CD8+ T cells. Whether the expanded NKG2C-expressing T cell clones were specific for HCMV antigens was left unclear. Those dominant clonotypes were again the most abundant among CD3+CD56-NKG2C+ cells in a few donors, at about 28.3-60.1%.

The germline V gene supplies CDR1 MNHNS and CDR2 SASEGT. The CDR3 numbers 13 residues from cysteine through phenylalanine. No nucleotide data were recorded. As concerns this clonotype: Its recognized antigen is unknown.

A commercial ELISA kit detecting HCMV-specific IgG in serum was used to determine HCMV serostatus. Ficoll density gradient centrifugation was used to isolate peripheral blood mononuclear cells from blood. Sequencing was performed on an Illumina HiSeq 2000. TCR beta cDNA libraries were made by 5'RACE template switching that added a universal primer site and unique molecular identifiers. cDNA synthesis was primed from the TCR beta constant segment, followed by two successive PCR amplification steps. The authors processed their data as follows. MIGEC handled demultiplexing of the reads and grouping by UMI, while MiTCR was used to assemble and quantify clonotypes. To exclude erroneous sequences, only TCR cDNA sequences supported by at least two reads were retained. The tcR package was used for downstream repertoire analysis, and clonotypes were matched between fractions using CDR3 nucleotide sequence together with V segment. VDJmatch was used to annotate antigen specificity against VDJdb, with one amino acid substitution in CDR3 allowed. TCRdb reprocessed the reads and lists each CDR3 protein sequence as a single entry, with no DNA. Clone size and V and J calls follow TCRdb, not the original study. In this sample's table one finds 500,000 or so distinct CDR3 sequences. The ten largest clones take up approximately 3.6% of the sample.

Here the chain combines TRBV6-1 and TRBJ1-1. The sequenced sample consisted of blood T cells: a sorted CD56 or NKG2C T cell subset, CD4+ or CD8+ T cells, or bulk PBMC T cells (not recorded which). The origin of this receptor is a man aged 18 to 29 in good health. Donor details come from another sample of the same person, matched by shared clones. The CDR3 loop reads CASVGRLNTEAFF.